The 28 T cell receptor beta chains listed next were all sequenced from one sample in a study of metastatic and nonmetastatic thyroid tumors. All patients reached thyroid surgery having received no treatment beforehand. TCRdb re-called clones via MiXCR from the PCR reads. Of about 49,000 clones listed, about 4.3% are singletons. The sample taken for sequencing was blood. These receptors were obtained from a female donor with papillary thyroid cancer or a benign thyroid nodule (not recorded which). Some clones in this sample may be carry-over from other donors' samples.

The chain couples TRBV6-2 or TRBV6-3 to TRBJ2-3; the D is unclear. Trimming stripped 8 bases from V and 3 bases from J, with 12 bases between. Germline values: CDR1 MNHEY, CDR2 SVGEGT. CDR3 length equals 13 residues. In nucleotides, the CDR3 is TGTGCCAGCTGTATCTCGGAAACAGATACGCAGTATTTT. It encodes CASCISETDTQYF.

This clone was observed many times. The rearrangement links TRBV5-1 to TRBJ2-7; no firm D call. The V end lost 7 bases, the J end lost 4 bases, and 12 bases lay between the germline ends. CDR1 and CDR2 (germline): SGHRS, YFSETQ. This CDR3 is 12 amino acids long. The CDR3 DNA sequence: TGCGCCAGCGGAGTGGGCGGATACGAGCAGTACTTC. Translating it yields CASGVGGYEQYF.

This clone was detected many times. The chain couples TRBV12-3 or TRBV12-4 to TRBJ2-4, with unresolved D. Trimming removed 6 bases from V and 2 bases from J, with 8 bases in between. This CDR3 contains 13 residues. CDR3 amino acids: CASRSSSKNIQYF. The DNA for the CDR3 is TGTGCCAGCAGATCGAGTTCCAAAAACATTCAGTACTTC.

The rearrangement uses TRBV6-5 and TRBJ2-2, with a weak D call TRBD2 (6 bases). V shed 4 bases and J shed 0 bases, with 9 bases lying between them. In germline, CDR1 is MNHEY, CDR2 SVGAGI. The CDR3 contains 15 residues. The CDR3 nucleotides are TGTGCCAGCAGTTTAATAGCGGCGAACACCGGGGAGCTGTTTTTT. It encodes CASSLIAANTGELFF.

CDR3 sequence: CISGEGGGYTF. CDR3 sequence (DNA): TGCATCTCGGGGGAGGGAGGAGGCTACACCTTC. V usage is TRBV20-1 and J usage is TRBJ1-2, with D perhaps matching TRBD1 (5 bases). CDR1 and CDR2 from the germline V gene are DFQATT and SNEGSKA (reference sequence). The CDR3 loop spans 11 amino acids.

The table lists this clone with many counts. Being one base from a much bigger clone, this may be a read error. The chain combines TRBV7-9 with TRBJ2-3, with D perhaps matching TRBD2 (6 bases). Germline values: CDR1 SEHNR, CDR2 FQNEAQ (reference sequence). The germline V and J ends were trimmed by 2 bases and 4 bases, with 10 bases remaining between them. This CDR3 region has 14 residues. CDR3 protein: CASSLLTGADTQYF. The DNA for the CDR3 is TGTGCCAGCAGCTTACTAACGGGAGCAGATACGCAGTATTTT.

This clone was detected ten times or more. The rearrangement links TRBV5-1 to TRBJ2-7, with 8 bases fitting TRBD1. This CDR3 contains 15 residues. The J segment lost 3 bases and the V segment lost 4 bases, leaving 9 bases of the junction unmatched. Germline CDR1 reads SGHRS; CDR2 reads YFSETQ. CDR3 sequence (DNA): TGCGCCAGCAGCACACTAACAGGGGGAAGCTACGAGCAGTACTTC. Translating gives CASSTLTGGSYEQYF.

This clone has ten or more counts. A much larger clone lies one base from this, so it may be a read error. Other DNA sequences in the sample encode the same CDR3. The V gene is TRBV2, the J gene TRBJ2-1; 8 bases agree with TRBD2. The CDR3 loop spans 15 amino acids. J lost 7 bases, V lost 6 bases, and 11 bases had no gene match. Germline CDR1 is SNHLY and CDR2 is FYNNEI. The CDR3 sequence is CASRPAGESRNEQFF. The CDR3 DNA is TGTGCCAGCAGACCAGCGGGAGAGAGTAGAAATGAGCAGTTCTTC.

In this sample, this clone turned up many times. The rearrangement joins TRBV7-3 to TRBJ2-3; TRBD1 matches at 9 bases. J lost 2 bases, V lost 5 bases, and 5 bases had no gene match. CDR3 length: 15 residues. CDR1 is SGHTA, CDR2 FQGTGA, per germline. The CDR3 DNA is TGTGCCAGCAGCCGACAGGGGGGCTACACAGATACGCAGTATTTT. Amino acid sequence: CASSRQGGYTDTQYF.

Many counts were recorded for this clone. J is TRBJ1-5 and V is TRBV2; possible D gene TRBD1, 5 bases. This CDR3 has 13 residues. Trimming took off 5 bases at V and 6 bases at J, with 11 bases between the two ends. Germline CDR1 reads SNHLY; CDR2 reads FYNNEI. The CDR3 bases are TGTGCCAGCAGTTCCGGGACTTCTCAGCCCCAGCATTTT. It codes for CASSSGTSQPQHF.

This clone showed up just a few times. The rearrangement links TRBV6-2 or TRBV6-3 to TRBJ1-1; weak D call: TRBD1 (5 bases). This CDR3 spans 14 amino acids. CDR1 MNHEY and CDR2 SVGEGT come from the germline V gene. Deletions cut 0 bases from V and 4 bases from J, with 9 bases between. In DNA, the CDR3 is TGTGCCAGCAGTTACTCGAGTGGGGGCACTGAAGCTTTCTTT. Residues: CASSYSSGGTEAFF.

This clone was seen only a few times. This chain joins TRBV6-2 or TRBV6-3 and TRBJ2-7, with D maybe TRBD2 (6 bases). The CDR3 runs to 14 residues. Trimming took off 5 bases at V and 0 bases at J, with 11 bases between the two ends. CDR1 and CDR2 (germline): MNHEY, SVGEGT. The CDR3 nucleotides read TGTGCCAGCAGTCTGGGGACTCCCTCCTACGAGCAGTACTTC. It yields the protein CASSLGTPSYEQYF.

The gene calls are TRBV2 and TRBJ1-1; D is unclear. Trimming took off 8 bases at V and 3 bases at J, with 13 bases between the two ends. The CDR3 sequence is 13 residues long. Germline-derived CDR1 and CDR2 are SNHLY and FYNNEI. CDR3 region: CASRAWAYTEAFF. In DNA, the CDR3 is TGTGCCAGCCGCGCGTGGGCGTACACTGAAGCTTTCTTT.

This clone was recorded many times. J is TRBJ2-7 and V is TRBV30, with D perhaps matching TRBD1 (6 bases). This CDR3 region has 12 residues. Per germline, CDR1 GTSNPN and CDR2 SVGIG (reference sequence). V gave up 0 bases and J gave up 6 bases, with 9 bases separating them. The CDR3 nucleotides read TGTGCCTGGAGTGTAGGGGACATCGAGCAGTACTTC. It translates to CAWSVGDIEQYF.

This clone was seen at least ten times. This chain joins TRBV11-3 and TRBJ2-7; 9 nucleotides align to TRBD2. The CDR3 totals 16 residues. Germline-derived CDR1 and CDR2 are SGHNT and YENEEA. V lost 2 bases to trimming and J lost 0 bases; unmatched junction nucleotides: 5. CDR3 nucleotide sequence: TGTGCCAGCAGCTTATACGGACTAGCGAGCTCCTACGAGCAGTACTTC. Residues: CASSLYGLASSYEQYF.

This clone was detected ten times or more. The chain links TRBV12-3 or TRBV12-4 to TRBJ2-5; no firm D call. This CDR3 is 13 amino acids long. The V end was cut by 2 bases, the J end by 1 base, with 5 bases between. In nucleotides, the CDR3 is TGTGCCAGCAGTTTAATCACCCAAGAGACCCAGTACTTC. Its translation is CASSLITQETQYF.

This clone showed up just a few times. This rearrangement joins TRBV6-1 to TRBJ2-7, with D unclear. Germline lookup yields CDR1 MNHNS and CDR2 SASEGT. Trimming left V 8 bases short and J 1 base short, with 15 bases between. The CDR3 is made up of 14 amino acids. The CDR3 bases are TGTGCCAGCCGGAAGGCCACACAGTCCTACGAGCAGTACTTC. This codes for CASRKATQSYEQYF.

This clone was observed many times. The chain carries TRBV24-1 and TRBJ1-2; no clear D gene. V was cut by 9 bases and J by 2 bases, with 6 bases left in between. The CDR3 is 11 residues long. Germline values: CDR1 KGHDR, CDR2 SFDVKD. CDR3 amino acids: CATEGNYGYTF. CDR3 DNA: TGTGCCACCGAAGGGAACTATGGCTACACCTTC.

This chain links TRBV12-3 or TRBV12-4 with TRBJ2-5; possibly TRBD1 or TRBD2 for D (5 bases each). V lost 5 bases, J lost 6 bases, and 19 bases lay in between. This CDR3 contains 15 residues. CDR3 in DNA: TGTGCCAGCAGTGCCCGGGACCGAATTTACCAGACCCAGTACTTC. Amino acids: CASSARDRIYQTQYF.

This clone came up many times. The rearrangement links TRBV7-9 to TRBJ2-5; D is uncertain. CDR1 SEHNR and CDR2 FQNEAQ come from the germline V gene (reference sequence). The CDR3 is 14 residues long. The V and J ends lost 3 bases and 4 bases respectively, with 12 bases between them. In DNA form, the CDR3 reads TGTGCCAGCAGCTTCCTTTCGGTGTTAGAGACCCAGTACTTC. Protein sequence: CASSFLSVLETQYF.

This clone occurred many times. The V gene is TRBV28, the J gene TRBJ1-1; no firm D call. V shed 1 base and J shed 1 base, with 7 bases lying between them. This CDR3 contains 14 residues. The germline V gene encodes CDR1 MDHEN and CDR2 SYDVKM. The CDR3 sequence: CASSLLPKNTEAFF. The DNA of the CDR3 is TGTGCCAGCAGTTTATTGCCCAAGAACACTGAAGCTTTCTTT.

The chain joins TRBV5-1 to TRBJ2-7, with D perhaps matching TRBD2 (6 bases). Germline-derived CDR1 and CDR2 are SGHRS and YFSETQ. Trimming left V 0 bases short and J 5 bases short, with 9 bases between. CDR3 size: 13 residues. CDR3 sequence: CASSLVGGNEQYV. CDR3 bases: TGCGCCAGCAGCTTGGTGGGGGGTAACGAGCAGTACGTC.

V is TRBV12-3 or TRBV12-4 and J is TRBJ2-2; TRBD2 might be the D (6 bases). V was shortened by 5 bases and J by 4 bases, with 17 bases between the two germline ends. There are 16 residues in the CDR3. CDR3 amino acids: CASSHGLQDTTGELFF. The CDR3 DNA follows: TGTGCCAGCAGTCACGGACTACAAGACACCACCGGGGAGCTGTTTTTT.

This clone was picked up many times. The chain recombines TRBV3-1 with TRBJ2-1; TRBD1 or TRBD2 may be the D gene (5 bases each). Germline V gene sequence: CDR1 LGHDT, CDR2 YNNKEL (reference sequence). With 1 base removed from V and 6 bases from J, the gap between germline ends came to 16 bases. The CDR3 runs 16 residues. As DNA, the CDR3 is TGTGCCAGCAGCCAAGGGGGGTCGAGGTGGGGCAATGAGCAGTTCTTC. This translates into CASSQGGSRWGNEQFF.

The CDR3 protein is CSARTDTQYF. The CDR3 bases are TGCAGTGCTCGCACAGATACGCAGTATTTT. The chain combines TRBV20-1 with TRBJ2-3; D not certain. Per the germline V gene, CDR1 is DFQATT and CDR2 is SNEGSKA (reference sequence). V lost 5 bases and J lost 1, with 1 base in between. The CDR3 runs 10 residues.

CDR3 nucleotides: TGTGCCAGCAGCTTAGCGGCCCAGTACTTC. This encodes CASSLAAQYF. The chain is built from TRBV7-9 and TRBJ2-7; D not resolved. The V end was cut by 0 bases, the J end by 10 bases, with 4 bases between. This CDR3 is 10 amino acids long. Germline assignment: CDR1 SEHNR and CDR2 FQNEAQ (reference sequence).

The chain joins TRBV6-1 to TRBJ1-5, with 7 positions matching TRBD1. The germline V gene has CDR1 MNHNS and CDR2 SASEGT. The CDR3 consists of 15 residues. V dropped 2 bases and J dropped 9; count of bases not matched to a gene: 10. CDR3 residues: CASSESRQGGRPQHF. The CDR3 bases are TGTGCCAGCAGTGAATCTCGGCAGGGGGGCCGGCCCCAGCATTTT.

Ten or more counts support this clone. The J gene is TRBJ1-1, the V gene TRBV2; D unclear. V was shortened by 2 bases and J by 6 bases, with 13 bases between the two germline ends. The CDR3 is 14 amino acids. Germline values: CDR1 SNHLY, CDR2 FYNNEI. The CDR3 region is CASSERPTLAEAFF. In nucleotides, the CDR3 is TGTGCCAGCAGTGAAAGACCGACTTTGGCTGAAGCTTTCTTT. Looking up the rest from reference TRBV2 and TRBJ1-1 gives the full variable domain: EPEVTQTPSHQVTQMGQEVILRCVPISNHLYFYWYRQILGQKVEFLVSFYNNEISEKSEIFDDQFSVERPDGSNFTLKIRSTKLEDSAMYFCASSERPTLAEAFFGQGTRLTVV.